This TCR beta chain is from a study of OX40 agonist ivuxolimab in advanced cancers. Generated by immunoSEQ multiplex PCR, the TCRdb table keeps only in-frame clones and is missing some. This table holds around 30,000 clones, roughly 87% found once. CDR1 and CDR2 from the germline V gene are MNHEY and SMNVEV (reference sequence). V trimming: 3 bases; J trimming: 7 bases; junction bases outside the gene matches: 8. The CDR3 runs 15 residues. Material: CD4+ or CD8+ T cells sorted from blood, obtained in a trial of the OX40 agonist ivuxolimab. The chain has TRBV27 and TRBJ2-1; 8 bases fit TRBD2. The TCR originated in an adult with an advanced solid tumor such as melanoma, head and neck, liver or kidney cancer. The CDR3 loop is CASSFISGNGNEQFF. The CDR3 nucleotides are TGTGCCAGCAGTTTCATTAGCGGGAATGGTAATGAGCAGTTCTTC.